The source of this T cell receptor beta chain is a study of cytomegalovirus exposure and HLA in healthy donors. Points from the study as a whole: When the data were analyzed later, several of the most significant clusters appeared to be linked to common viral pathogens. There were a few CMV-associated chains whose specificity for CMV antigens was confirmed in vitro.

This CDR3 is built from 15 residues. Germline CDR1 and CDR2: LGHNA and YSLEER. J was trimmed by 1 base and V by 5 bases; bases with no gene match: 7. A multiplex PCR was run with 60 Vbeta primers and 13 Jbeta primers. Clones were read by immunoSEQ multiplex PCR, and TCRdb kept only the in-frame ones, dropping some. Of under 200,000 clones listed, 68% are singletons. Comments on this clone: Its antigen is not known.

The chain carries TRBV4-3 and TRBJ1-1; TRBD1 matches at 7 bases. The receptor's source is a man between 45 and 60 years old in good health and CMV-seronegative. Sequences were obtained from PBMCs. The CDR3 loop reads CASSSGRGTNTEAFF. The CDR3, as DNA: TGCGCCAGCAGCTCCGGCAGGGGGACGAACACTGAAGCTTTCTTT.